This entry features one T cell receptor beta chain sequence. Its antigen is not identified. The identical CDR3 is also encoded by other nucleotide sequences in the sample. Trimming removed 0 bases from V and 6 bases from J, with 6 bases in between. The V gene's germline CDR1 is WNHNN and CDR2 SYGVQD (reference sequence). This CDR3 contains 13 residues. People who had autoimmune disease history or systemic immunosuppression were excluded. This sample was taken from a study of OX40 agonist ivuxolimab in advanced cancers. Study results and caveats: Among the lowest peripheral clonal expansion occurred in 0.1-3.0 mg/kg partial responders. It was not determined which antigens were specifically recognized by the peripheral T cells that had undergone clonal expansion.

Sequenced by immunoSEQ multiplex PCR; TCRdb stores in-frame clones only, minus some. The sample consists of some 73,000 clones, 86% of them appearing once. This specimen was CD4+ or CD8+ T cells sorted from blood, taken in a trial of the OX40 agonist ivuxolimab. This sequence joins TRBV10-1 and TRBJ1-5; the D gene is possibly TRBD1 (5 bases). The receptor was isolated from an adult with an advanced solid tumor such as melanoma, head and neck, liver or kidney cancer. The DNA for the CDR3 is TGCGCCAGCAGTGAGTCAGGGGTTCAGCCCCAGCATTTT. Protein sequence: CASSESGVQPQHF.